This TCR beta chain was obtained from a study of blood T cell repertoires in COVID-19. Study-level background: Samples representing acute and convalescent COVID-19 were sourced from the United States, Italy and Spain. In each case, the material was cDNA or gDNA derived from T cells, B-cell-depleted T cells, or PBMCs.

Under the authors' procedure: Amplifying reference gene primers gave estimates of nucleated cell counts. This table comes from immunoSEQ multiplex PCR, and its TCRdb copy is limited to in-frame clones, with some not included. That table gives V, J and clone size, and the DNA gave D and trimming. The sample holds about 200,000 clones; approximately 81% are singletons and the top ten take around 9.3%. The V gene lost 0 bases and the J gene lost 0 bases, with 7 bases spanning the gap. CDR3 length: 15 residues. Germline CDR1 and CDR2: SGHKS and YYEKEE (reference sequence). V is TRBV5-5 and J is TRBJ1-5, with D possibly being TRBD1 (6 bases). The specimen sequenced was peripheral blood. This sequence originates from a woman aged 80 or over with acute or convalescent COVID-19. Here the CDR3 DNA reads TGTGCCAGCAGCTTGGAGGGGGATAGCAATCAGCCCCAGCATTTT. Residues: CASSLEGDSNQPQHF. The whole variable domain, remainder taken from reference TRBV5-5 and TRBJ1-5, is DAGVTQSPTHLIKTRGQQVTLRCSPISGHKSVSWYQQVLGQGPQFIFQYYEKEERGRGNFPDRFSARQFPNYSSELNVNALLLGDSALYLCASSLEGDSNQPQHFGDGTRLSIL.